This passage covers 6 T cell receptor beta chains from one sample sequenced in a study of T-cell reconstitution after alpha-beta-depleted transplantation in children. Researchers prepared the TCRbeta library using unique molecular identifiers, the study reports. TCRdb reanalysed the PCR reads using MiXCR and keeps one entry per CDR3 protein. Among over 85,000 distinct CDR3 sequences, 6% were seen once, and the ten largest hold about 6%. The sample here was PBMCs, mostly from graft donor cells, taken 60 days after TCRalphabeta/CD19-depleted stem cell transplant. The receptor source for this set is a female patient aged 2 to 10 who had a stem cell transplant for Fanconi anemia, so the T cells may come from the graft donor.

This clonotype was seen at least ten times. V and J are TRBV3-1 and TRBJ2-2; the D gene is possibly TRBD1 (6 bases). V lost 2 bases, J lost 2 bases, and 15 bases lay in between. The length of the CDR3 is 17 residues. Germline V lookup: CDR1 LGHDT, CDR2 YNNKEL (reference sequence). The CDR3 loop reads CASSQTGRGLNTGELFF. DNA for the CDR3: TGTGCCAGCAGCCAAACCGGCAGGGGTCTTAACACCGGGGAGCTGTTTTTT.

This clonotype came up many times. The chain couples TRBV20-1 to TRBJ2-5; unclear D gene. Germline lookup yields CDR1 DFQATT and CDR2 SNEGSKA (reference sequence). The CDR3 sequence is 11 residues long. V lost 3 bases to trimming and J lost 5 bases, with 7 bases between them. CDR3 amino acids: CSASVGETQYF. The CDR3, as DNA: TGCAGTGCTAGCGTCGGTGAGACCCAGTACTTC.

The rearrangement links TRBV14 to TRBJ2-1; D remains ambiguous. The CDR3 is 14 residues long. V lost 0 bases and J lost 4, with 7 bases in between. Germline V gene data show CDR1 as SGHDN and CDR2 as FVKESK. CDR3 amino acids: CASSQDNEYNEQFF. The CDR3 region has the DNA TGTGCCAGCAGCCAAGATAATGAGTACAATGAGCAGTTCTTC.

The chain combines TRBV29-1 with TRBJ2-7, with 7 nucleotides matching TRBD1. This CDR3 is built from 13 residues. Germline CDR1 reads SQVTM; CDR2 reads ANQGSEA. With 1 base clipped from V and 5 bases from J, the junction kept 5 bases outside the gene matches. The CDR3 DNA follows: TGCAGCGTTGAAGGTAGGGGGCTCCACGAGCAGTACTTC. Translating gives CSVEGRGLHEQYF.

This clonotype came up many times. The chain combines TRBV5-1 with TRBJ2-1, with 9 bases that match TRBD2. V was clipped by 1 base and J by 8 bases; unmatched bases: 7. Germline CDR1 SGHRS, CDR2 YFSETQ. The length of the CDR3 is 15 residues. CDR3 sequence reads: CASSLRTSEDDEQFF. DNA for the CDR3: TGCGCCAGCAGCTTGCGGACTAGCGAAGATGATGAGCAGTTCTTC. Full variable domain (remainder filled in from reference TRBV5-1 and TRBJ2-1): KAGVTQTPRYLIKTRGQQVTLSCSPISGHRSVSWYQQTPGQGLQFLFEYFSETQRNKGNFPGRFSGRQFSNSRSEMNVSTLELGDSALYLCASSLRTSEDDEQFFGPGTRLTVL.

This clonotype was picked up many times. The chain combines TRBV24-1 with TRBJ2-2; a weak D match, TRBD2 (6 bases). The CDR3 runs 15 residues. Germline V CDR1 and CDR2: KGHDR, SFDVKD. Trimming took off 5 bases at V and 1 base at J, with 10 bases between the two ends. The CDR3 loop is CATSGRERNTGELFF. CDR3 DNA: TGTGCCACCAGTGGGCGGGAACGGAACACCGGGGAGCTGTTTTTT.